Shown below are 4 T cell receptor beta chains from a single sample sequenced in a study of cytomegalovirus exposure and HLA in healthy donors. In the PCR, 60 Vbeta and 13 Jbeta primers were used. Data came from immunoSEQ multiplex PCR; TCRdb stores just in-frame clones and leaves some out. The data hold more than 150,000 clones, with about four fifths observed a single time. Specimen: PBMCs. The source of these receptors is a woman aged 25 to 39 in good health and CMV-seronegative.

The V call is TRBV7-2, the J call TRBJ2-6; 8 nucleotides match TRBD1. Germline V gives CDR1 SGHTA, CDR2 FQGNSA. The V and J ends lost 5 bases and 6 bases, in that order; junction bases with no gene match: 6. This CDR3 is 15 amino acids long. CDR3 sequence reads: CASSPRQGLANVLTF. CDR3 coding DNA: TGTGCCAGCAGCCCCCGACAGGGGCTGGCCAACGTCCTGACTTTC.

The rearrangement links TRBV7-2 to TRBJ2-1, with D perhaps matching TRBD1 (5 bases). Trimming pared 2 bases from V and 8 bases from J, leaving 16 bases between. This CDR3 is 15 amino acids long. Germline V gene data show CDR1 as SGHTA and CDR2 as FQGNSA. In nucleotides, the CDR3 is TGTGCCAGCAGCTTACTTATTCGACAGCTCGATGAGCAGTTCTTC. As protein: CASSLLIRQLDEQFF.

The chain combines TRBV7-2 with TRBJ2-1; 7 bases line up with TRBD2. CDR1 is SGHTA and CDR2 is FQGNSA in the germline V gene. The V and J ends lost 4 bases and 2 bases, in that order; junction bases with no gene match: 5. There are 15 residues in the CDR3. CDR3 residues: CASSYTGGTYNEQFF. The CDR3 DNA follows: TGTGCCAGCAGCTACACGGGGGGTACCTACAATGAGCAGTTCTTC.

The chain has TRBV7-9 and TRBJ2-7; D possibly corresponds to TRBD2 (6 bases). This CDR3 region has 16 residues. The V gene's germline CDR1 is SEHNR and CDR2 FQNEAQ (reference sequence). V lost 1 base, J lost 6 bases, and 19 bases lay in between. In DNA, the CDR3 is TGTGCCAGCAGCTTAGGCGAGGGTAGGAGGGGTCGCGAGCAGTACTTC. Protein: CASSLGEGRRGREQYF.